This T cell receptor (beta chain) was recovered during a study of cytomegalovirus exposure and HLA in healthy donors. General study points: Researchers left out some V segments, among them TRBV6-2 and TRBV6-3, as indistinguishable. It was in a later analysis that TCR association rates were seen to vary by HLA locus, highest for DRB1 and lowest for HLA-C. Reports described diagnosis of cytomegalovirus status by the classifier as highly specific and sensitive. A link between a missense DCLRE1C variant and TCR beta V- and J-gene trimming emerged from a later analysis.

Turning to this clone: Antigen specificity is unknown.

It was with 60 Vbeta and 13 Jbeta primers that the PCR ran. Here immunoSEQ multiplex PCR was the method, and the copy in TCRdb shows in-frame clones only, minus some. There are fewer than 200,000 clones in the sample; more than 65% occur only once, and approximately 1.6% lies in the top ten. This CDR3 contains 13 residues. V trimming: 7 bases; J trimming: 4 bases; junction bases outside the gene matches: 5. Per germline, CDR1 SGHRS and CDR2 YFSETQ. Sample: PBMCs. The source is a male donor in good health and CMV-seronegative. The rearrangement links TRBV5-1 to TRBJ2-5; 9 bases match TRBD2. CDR3 sequence (DNA): TGCGCCAGCCATAGCGGGGGCGGAGAGACCCAGTACTTC. This gives the protein CASHSGGGETQYF.